These T cell receptor beta chains were read from a single sample in a study of response to subunit inactivated influenza vaccine. From the RT-PCR reads, TCRdb called clonotypes with MiXCR, one entry per CDR3 protein. The sample has roughly 500,000 distinct CDR3 sequences, 25% seen once. The source was CD4+ T cells sorted from PBMCs, collected about 5 days after vaccination. The source of these receptors is a man aged 45 to 65 who received an inactivated influenza vaccine. Both conserved end residues are part of each CDR3. The D gene is left open where the match is weak. Only part of the rows carry a size: once, few, many, or a class if the clone is expanded.

clone size: few; V gene: TRBV24-1; J gene: TRBJ2-3; D gene: TRBD1; CDR3 DNA: TGTGCCTCCGACAGGGGGGATACGCAGTATTTT; CDR3 protein: CASDRGDTQYF
clone size: few; V gene: TRBV10-3; J gene: TRBJ2-1; D gene: TRBD1; CDR3 DNA: TGTGCCATCAGTCCCGGGACAGGGGTCCGGGGGTCCTACAATGAGCAGTTCTTC; CDR3 protein: CAISPGTGVRGSYNEQFF
clone size: NA; V gene: TRBV20-1; J gene: TRBJ2-1; D gene: NA; CDR3 DNA: TGCAGTGCTAGAGGCAGATCCCTAGGTGAGCAGTTCTTC; CDR3 protein: CSARGRSLGEQFF
clone size: few; V gene: TRBV12-3/TRBV12-4; J gene: TRBJ2-5; D gene: NA; CDR3 DNA: TGTGCCAGCAGTTTATCCGGGGTAGGGGGAGAGACCCAGTACTTC; CDR3 protein: CASSLSGVGGETQYF
clone size: few; V gene: TRBV4-3; J gene: TRBJ2-1; D gene: NA; CDR3 DNA: TGCGCCAGCAGCCAAGACGTAGGGCTAGCTTACAATGAGCAGTTCTTC; CDR3 protein: CASSQDVGLAYNEQFF
clone size: NA; V gene: TRBV6-1; J gene: TRBJ1-3; D gene: NA; CDR3 DNA: TGTGCCAGCAGTACAGGACCATTGAGAAACACCATATATTTT; CDR3 protein: CASSTGPLRNTIYF
clone size: NA; V gene: TRBV6-5; J gene: TRBJ1-1; D gene: TRBD1; CDR3 DNA: TGTGCCAGCAGAGAGGACAGGGCGGCTTTCTTT; CDR3 protein: CASREDRAAFF
clone size: NA; V gene: TRBV5-1; J gene: TRBJ2-5; D gene: NA; CDR3 DNA: TGCGCCAGCTCCTCCGGAGGGTACCGAGAGACCCAGTACTTC; CDR3 protein: CASSSGGYRETQYF
clone size: NA; V gene: TRBV25-1; J gene: TRBJ2-7; D gene: NA; CDR3 DNA: TGTGCCAGCAGAAAGGGGGGGTCCTACGAGCAGTACTTC; CDR3 protein: CASRKGGSYEQYF
clone size: few; V gene: TRBV6-2/TRBV6-3; J gene: TRBJ2-1; D gene: TRBD2; CDR3 DNA: TGTGCCAGCAGTGCTAGCGGGGGGGCCAATGAGCAGTTCTTC; CDR3 protein: CASSASGGANEQFF
clone size: NA; V gene: TRBV7-2; J gene: TRBJ2-1; D gene: TRBD1; CDR3 DNA: TGTGCCAGCAGCTCCAGGGGGCTTGGCAATGAGCAGTTCTTC; CDR3 protein: CASSSRGLGNEQFF